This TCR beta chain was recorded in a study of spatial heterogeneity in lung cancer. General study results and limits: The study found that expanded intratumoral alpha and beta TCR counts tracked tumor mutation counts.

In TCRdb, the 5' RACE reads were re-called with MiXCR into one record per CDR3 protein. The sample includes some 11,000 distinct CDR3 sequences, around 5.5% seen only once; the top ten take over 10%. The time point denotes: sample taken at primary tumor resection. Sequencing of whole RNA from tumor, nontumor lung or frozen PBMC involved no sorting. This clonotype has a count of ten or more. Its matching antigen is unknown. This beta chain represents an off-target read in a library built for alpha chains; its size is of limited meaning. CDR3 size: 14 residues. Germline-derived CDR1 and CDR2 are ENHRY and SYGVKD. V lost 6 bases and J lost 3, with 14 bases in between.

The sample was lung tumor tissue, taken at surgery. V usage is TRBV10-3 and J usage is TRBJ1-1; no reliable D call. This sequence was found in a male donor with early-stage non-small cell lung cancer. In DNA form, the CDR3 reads TGTGCCATCAGACTTCGGACGGACTACACTGAAGCTTTCTTT. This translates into CAIRLRTDYTEAFF.